Presented here are 10 T cell receptor beta chains from one specimen sequenced in a study of T-cell memory formation after mild COVID-19. From the 5' RACE reads, TCRdb called clonotypes with MiXCR, one entry per CDR3 protein. The sample records just under 150,000 distinct CDR3 sequences, under 7% being singletons. What was sequenced was PBMCs or a T cell subset sorted from them (not recorded which). These receptor sequences come from an adult woman who had mild COVID-19 (a few samples of this study predate the infection). Cell type and time point are not known.

This clonotype was seen more than once but under ten times. This rearrangement joins TRBV12-3 or TRBV12-4 to TRBJ2-1; perhaps TRBD1 as D (7 bases). The CDR3 runs 14 residues. V was pared by 6 bases and J by 7 bases, with 16 bases between. The CDR3 DNA follows: TGTGCCAGCAGAATTCGACAGGGAGGTAATGAGCAGTTCTTC. This sequence encodes CASRIRQGGNEQFF.

This clonotype was observed a handful of times. V and J are TRBV5-5 and TRBJ2-2; possibly TRBD1 or TRBD2 for D (5 bases each). This CDR3 is built from 16 residues. Looked up from germline, CDR1 is SGHKS and CDR2 is YYEKEE (reference sequence). Trimming shortened V by 2 bases and J by 5 bases, and 16 bases separated the two germline ends. For the CDR3, the DNA is TGTGCCAGCAGCTTTAGGTTCGGGGCGAGTACCGGGGAGCTGTTTTTT. It is translated as CASSFRFGASTGELFF. The whole variable domain, filled in from reference TRBV5-5 and TRBJ2-2, reads DAGVTQSPTHLIKTRGQQVTLRCSPISGHKSVSWYQQVLGQGPQFIFQYYEKEERGRGNFPDRFSARQFPNYSSELNVNALLLGDSALYLCASSFRFGASTGELFFGEGSRLTVL.

At least ten counts were recorded for this clonotype. This chain uses TRBV6-1 with TRBJ1-1; 10 bases align to TRBD1. In germline, CDR1 is MNHNS, CDR2 SASEGT. V was pared by 6 bases and J by 11 bases, with 9 bases of the junction left unmatched. CDR3 length: 13 residues. The CDR3 here is CASSAGQGYEAFF. CDR3 DNA: TGTGCCAGCAGCGCGGGACAGGGGTACGAGGCTTTCTTT.

This clonotype was counted ten times or more. This chain connects TRBV29-1 to TRBJ1-1; D unclear. The CDR3 sequence is 15 residues long. The ends were cut back, 4 bases at V and 5 bases at J, with 20 bases in the middle. The germline CDR1 and CDR2 sequences are SQVTM and ANQGSEA. The CDR3 sequence: CSVGLHGGRGTEAFF. In DNA, the CDR3 is TGCAGCGTTGGACTCCACGGTGGTCGTGGGACTGAAGCTTTCTTT.

This clonotype has more than one count but fewer than ten. CDR3 sequence (DNA): TGTGCCAGCAGCTTATCGACAGGGAGCGGAAACACCATATATTTT. Residues: CASSLSTGSGNTIYF. The gene calls are TRBV7-9 and TRBJ1-3, with 7 nucleotides matching TRBD1. The CDR3 runs to 15 residues. The germline V gene has CDR1 SEHNR and CDR2 FQNEAQ (reference sequence). Trimming removed 2 bases from V and 4 bases from J; junction bases left unmatched: 5.

This clonotype has ten or more counts. This chain uses TRBV4-1 with TRBJ1-5; no clear D gene. V dropped 4 bases and J dropped 5 bases, with 15 bases sitting between them. CDR3 size: 15 residues. The germline V gene has CDR1 MGHRA and CDR2 YSYEKL. The CDR3 nucleotides read TGCGCCAGCAGCCGCCTGGACGGAAGGGATCAGCCCCAGCATTTT. Residues: CASSRLDGRDQPQHF.

This clonotype was seen a few times. The CDR3 DNA is TGTGCCACCAGCAGAGATCGTGGCAGAAAGAACAATCAGCCCCAGCATTTT. It specifies CATSRDRGRKNNQPQHF. The V and J genes are TRBV15 and TRBJ1-5; D remains ambiguous. Germline V gene sequence: CDR1 LNHNV, CDR2 YYDKDF (reference sequence). The V end was cut by 0 bases, the J end by 3 bases, with 15 bases between. There are 17 residues in the CDR3.

The V call is TRBV9, the J call TRBJ1-2; a weak D match, TRBD1 (6 bases). The CDR3 consists of 13 residues. V gave up 0 bases and J gave up 5 bases, with 8 bases separating them. In germline, CDR1 is SGDLS, CDR2 YYNGEE. The CDR3 loop reads CASSVATGYGYTF. The CDR3 nucleotides read TGTGCCAGCAGCGTAGCTACAGGGTATGGCTACACCTTC.

This clonotype was seen more than once but under ten times. V usage is TRBV21-1 and J usage is TRBJ2-3; the D call TRBD1 from the table was never checked on the DNA. TRBV21-1 is an annotated pseudogene. CDR3 length: 15 amino acids. For the CDR3, the DNA is TGTGCCAGCAGCAACCGGGCCGATAGCACAGATACGCAGTATTTT. Protein product: CASSNRADSTDTQYF.

This clonotype was seen ten or more times. The V and J genes are TRBV6-2 or TRBV6-3 and TRBJ2-1; TRBD1 agrees at 7 bases. Germline CDR1 MNHEY, CDR2 SVGEGT. Trimming at V came to 4 bases and at J to 8 bases, leaving 11 bases not matched to a gene. This CDR3 contains 15 residues. The CDR3 coding sequence is TGTGCCAGCAGTTCAGACAGGGTCCGAGGGGATGAGCAGTTCTTC. Translating it yields CASSSDRVRGDEQFF.